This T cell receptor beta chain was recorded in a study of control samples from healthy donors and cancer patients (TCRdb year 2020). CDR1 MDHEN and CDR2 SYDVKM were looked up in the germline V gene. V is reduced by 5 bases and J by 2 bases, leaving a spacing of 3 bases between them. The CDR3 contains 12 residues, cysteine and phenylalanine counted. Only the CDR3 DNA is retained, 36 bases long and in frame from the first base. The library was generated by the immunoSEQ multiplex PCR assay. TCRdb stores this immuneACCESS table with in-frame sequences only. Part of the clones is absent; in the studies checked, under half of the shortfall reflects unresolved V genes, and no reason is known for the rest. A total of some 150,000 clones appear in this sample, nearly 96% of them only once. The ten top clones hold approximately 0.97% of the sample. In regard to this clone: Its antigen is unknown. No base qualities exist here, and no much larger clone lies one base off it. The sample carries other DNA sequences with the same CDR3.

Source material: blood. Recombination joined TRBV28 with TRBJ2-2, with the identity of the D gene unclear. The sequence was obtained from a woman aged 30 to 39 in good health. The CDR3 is CASSLNTGELFF. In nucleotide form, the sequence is TGTGCCAGCAGTCTAAACACCGGGGAGCTGTTTTTT.